Each of the 32 T cell receptor beta chains below was sequenced from the same sample in a study of blood T cell repertoires in COVID-19 (dated by TCRdb to about 2020). Receptor amplification or capture employed the immunoSEQ multiplex PCR assay. The table comes from immuneACCESS by way of TCRdb, which keeps in-frame sequences with V and J called. Part of the clones is missing from these tables; in studies checked, under half for an unresolved V gene and the rest for unknown reasons. For this sample there are around 210,000 clones; around 83% appear just once. The ten largest clones take up approximately 13% of the sample. The sequenced sample was peripheral blood. The receptors stem from a human donor in a cohort sampled during active COVID-19.

This clone appeared a single time. The chain couples TRBV27 to TRBJ2-3; 7 bases agree with TRBD1. Germline V gene sequence: CDR1 MNHEY, CDR2 SMNVEV (reference sequence). The CDR3 is 14 residues long. Losses at the gene ends were 10 bases for V and 1 base for J; bases not matched to a gene: 8. The CDR3 sequence: CANPEGGCTDTQYF. CDR3 DNA: TGTGCCAACCCAGAAGGGGGCTGCACAGATACGCAGTATTTT.

The rearrangement uses TRBV28 and TRBJ2-3; TRBD1 matches at 7 bases. V lost 6 bases and J lost 1; bases outside the gene matches: 13. This CDR3 is built from 17 residues. Germline V lookup: CDR1 MDHEN, CDR2 SYDVKM. As DNA, the CDR3 is TGTGCCAGCAGATTAGAACAGGGGCCAGTTCGCACAGATACGCAGTATTTT. Protein product: CASRLEQGPVRTDTQYF.

This clone is a singleton in its sample. The rearrangement links TRBV5-1 to TRBJ1-3; TRBD1 might be the D (5 bases). This CDR3 has 17 residues. Germline CDR1 SGHRS, CDR2 YFSETQ. With 4 bases removed from V and 0 bases from J, the gap between germline ends came to 17 bases. CDR3 sequence (DNA): TGCGCCAGCAGCCTTGCGGGGGTAAGGGTCTCTGGAAACACCATATATTTT. Encoded protein: CASSLAGVRVSGNTIYF.

The rearrangement uses TRBV18 and TRBJ2-7; 9 nucleotides match TRBD2. Trimming at V came to 0 bases and at J to 6 bases, leaving 12 bases not matched to a gene. There are 17 residues in the CDR3. Per the germline V gene, CDR1 is KGHSH and CDR2 is LQKENI. The CDR3 coding sequence is TGTGCCAGCTCACCACCCGGGCTAGCGGGGCCTCATCGCGAGCAGTACTTC. Encoded protein: CASSPPGLAGPHREQYF.

This clone was observed a handful of times. The chain employs TRBV9 and TRBJ1-1; TRBD1 aligns across 11 bases. The length of the CDR3 is 17 residues. Germline-derived CDR1 and CDR2 are SGDLS and YYNGEE. V was pared by 3 bases and J by 6 bases, with 13 bases of the junction left unmatched. This CDR3 reads CASSGRRDRGFAAEAFF. CDR3 sequence (DNA): TGTGCCAGCAGCGGAAGAAGGGACAGGGGGTTTGCGGCTGAAGCTTTCTTT.

CDR3 region: CASIPPRYNEQFF. The CDR3 region has the DNA TGTGCCAGCATCCCCCCTAGGTACAATGAGCAGTTCTTC. This sequence joins TRBV28 and TRBJ2-1, with D unclear. The CDR3 consists of 13 residues. V was cut by 7 bases and J by 4 bases, with 11 bases left in between. The germline V gene encodes CDR1 MDHEN and CDR2 SYDVKM.

The chain links TRBV5-1 to TRBJ2-2; D call uncertain. The CDR3 consists of 12 residues. V lost 0 bases and J lost 7, with 4 bases in between. CDR1 is SGHRS and CDR2 is YFSETQ in the germline V gene. The CDR3 protein is CASSLAVGELFF. As DNA, the CDR3 is TGCGCCAGCAGCTTGGCCGTCGGGGAGCTGTTTTTT.

The rearrangement joins TRBV7-6 to TRBJ1-1; 9 nucleotides align to TRBD1. From germline, CDR1 is SGHVS and CDR2 FNYEAQ. J gave up 6 bases and V 4 bases, and 9 bases lay outside the gene matches. The CDR3 totals 15 residues. CDR3: CASSSRTGVFSEAFF. The CDR3, as DNA: TGTGCCAGCAGCTCCAGGACAGGGGTTTTCTCTGAAGCTTTCTTT.

In nucleotides, the CDR3 is TGTGCCAGTCGTCCACCGGGACTAGCAACCGGGGAGCTGTTTTTT. It specifies CASRPPGLATGELFF. The rearrangement joins TRBV25-1 to TRBJ2-2, with 9 bases aligning to TRBD2. Germline V gene sequence: CDR1 MGHDK, CDR2 SYGVNS. The CDR3 contains 15 residues. J gave up 5 bases and V 9 bases, and 10 bases lay outside the gene matches.

This sequence joins TRBV20-1 and TRBJ2-7; TRBD1 aligns across 12 bases. The V segment lost 3 bases and the J segment 5 bases; nucleotides outside the gene matches: 11. The length of the CDR3 is 16 residues. Germline-derived CDR1 and CDR2 are DFQATT and SNEGSKA (reference sequence). CDR3 nucleotide sequence: TGCAGTGCTAGTGGGGCACCGGGACAGGGGGCCGACGAGCAGTACTTC. Protein product: CSASGAPGQGADEQYF.

The chain combines TRBV7-2 with TRBJ2-2, with 14 bases identical to TRBD2. CDR1 is SGHTA, CDR2 FQGNSA, per germline. There are 18 residues in the CDR3. With V trimmed by 1 base and J by 1 base, 2 bases remained unmatched. DNA for the CDR3: TGTGCCAGCAGCTTAGTGGGGACTAGCGGGAGGAACACCGGGGAGCTGTTTTTT. Translated: CASSLVGTSGRNTGELFF.

V usage is TRBV3-1 (or the pseudogene TRBV3-2) and J usage is TRBJ2-7; TRBD2 agrees at 9 bases. The J segment lost 6 bases and the V segment lost 6 bases, leaving 9 bases of the junction unmatched. In germline, CDR1 is LGHDT, CDR2 YNNKEL (reference sequence). The CDR3 runs to 14 residues. The CDR3 DNA reads as TGTGCCAGCAGGAAAGCGGGAGGTCCCCTCGAGCAGTACTTC. Residues: CASRKAGGPLEQYF.

The chain is built from TRBV7-2 and TRBJ1-6, with D perhaps TRBD1 (6 bases). The CDR3 totals 15 residues. With 4 bases removed from V and 8 bases from J, the gap between germline ends came to 15 bases. Germline V gene data show CDR1 as SGHTA and CDR2 as FQGNSA. This CDR3 reads CASSSGRGGDSPLHF. Written as DNA, the CDR3 is TGTGCCAGCAGCTCAGGTCGAGGGGGTGATTCACCCCTCCACTTT. The full variable domain, completed using reference TRBV7-2 and TRBJ1-6, is GAGVSQSPSNKVTEKGKDVELRCDPISGHTALYWYRQSLGQGLEFLIYFQGNSAPDKSGLPSDRFSAERTGGSVSTLTIQRTQQEDSAVYLCASSSGRGGDSPLHFGNGTRLTVT.

This clone was seen only once. The rearrangement uses TRBV5-1 and TRBJ1-2; D gene uncertain. CDR3 length: 13 residues. Germline V gene data show CDR1 as SGHRS and CDR2 as YFSETQ. Deletions cut 4 bases from V and 3 bases from J, with 10 bases between. Here the CDR3 reads CASSLNQDYGYTF. The CDR3 nucleotides read TGCGCCAGCAGCCTAAACCAGGACTATGGCTACACCTTC. The full variable domain, in which reference TRBV5-1 and TRBJ1-2 provide the parts outside the CDR3, is KAGVTQTPRYLIKTRGQQVTLSCSPISGHRSVSWYQQTPGQGLQFLFEYFSETQRNKGNFPGRFSGRQFSNSRSEMNVSTLELGDSALYLCASSLNQDYGYTFGSGTRLTVV.

The chain is built from TRBV15 and TRBJ2-2; 7 bases are shared with TRBD2. The CDR3 is 14 residues long. The germline V gene has CDR1 LNHNV and CDR2 YYDKDF (reference sequence). With V trimmed by 5 bases and J by 6 bases, 6 bases remained unmatched. CDR3 nucleotides: TGTGCCACCAGCTCTCACCTAGCGGCCGGGGAGCTGTTTTTT. Protein sequence: CATSSHLAAGELFF.

The chain carries TRBV21-1 and TRBJ2-5; the table assigns TRBD2, which was not confirmed against the DNA. TRBV21-1 constitutes a pseudogene. The CDR3 has 16 amino acids. This chain's CDR3 is CASSKDLGGDQETQYF. The CDR3 nucleotides are TGTGCCAGCAGCAAAGATCTGGGAGGGGACCAAGAGACCCAGTACTTC.

V is TRBV29-1 and J is TRBJ2-1; 7 bases agree with TRBD2. The V and J ends lost 6 bases and 4 bases, in that order; junction bases with no gene match: 6. Germline V gene data show CDR1 as SQVTM and CDR2 as ANQGSEA. The CDR3 sequence is 13 residues long. CDR3 in amino acids: CSVVSGLYNEQFF. The CDR3 DNA follows: TGCAGCGTCGTTAGCGGGCTTTACAATGAGCAGTTCTTC.

This chain connects TRBV5-6 to TRBJ2-5, with D perhaps TRBD1 (5 bases). From germline, CDR1 is SGHDT and CDR2 YYEEEE. The CDR3 runs to 16 residues. V was shortened by 4 bases and J by 4 bases, with 20 bases between the two germline ends. CDR3 loop: CASSLHSIYRRETQYF. The CDR3 DNA reads as TGTGCCAGCAGCCTACACTCGATTTACAGGAGAGAGACCCAGTACTTC. The full variable domain, rest sourced from reference TRBV5-6 and TRBJ2-5, is DAGVTQSPTHLIKTRGQQVTLRCSPKSGHDTVSWYQQALGQGPQFIFQYYEEEERQRGNFPDRFSGHQFPNYSSELNVNALLLGDSALYLCASSLHSIYRRETQYFGPGTRLLVL.

J is TRBJ2-7 and V is TRBV6-5; D call uncertain. The length of the CDR3 is 13 residues. Trimming pared 0 bases from V and 5 bases from J, leaving 8 bases between. The germline V gene has CDR1 MNHEY and CDR2 SVGAGI. CDR3 bases: TGTGCCAGCAGTTACTCGAGTAAAAACGAGCAGTACTTC. Its protein product is CASSYSSKNEQYF.

The J gene is TRBJ1-6, the V gene TRBV2, with D unclear. Trimming stripped 8 bases from V and 0 bases from J, with 17 bases between. This CDR3 is built from 17 residues. Germline loops: CDR1 SNHLY, CDR2 FYNNEI. Written as DNA, the CDR3 is TGTGCCAGCGCCAAGAGAGGTCCGAGCTCCTATAATTCACCCCTCCACTTT. Its protein is CASAKRGPSSYNSPLHF.

The chain has TRBV3-1 (or the pseudogene TRBV3-2) and TRBJ2-1; 8 nucleotides align to TRBD2. V gave up 6 bases and J gave up 4 bases; unmatched junction bases: 8. CDR1 LGHDT and CDR2 YNNKEL come from the germline V gene (reference sequence). CDR3 length: 15 residues. The CDR3 DNA reads as TGTGCCAGCAGTTCCTATGCGGGAGGTTACAATGAGCAGTTCTTC. Amino acids: CASSSYAGGYNEQFF.

The chain recombines TRBV3-1 (or the pseudogene TRBV3-2) with TRBJ2-1; tentatively, D is TRBD2 (5 bases). The V end was cut by 2 bases, the J end by 3 bases, with 8 bases between. CDR3 length: 14 residues. Germline CDR1 reads LGHDT; CDR2 reads YNNKEL (reference sequence). The CDR3 here is CASSQWGDYNEQFF. In nucleotides, the CDR3 is TGTGCCAGCAGCCAATGGGGAGACTACAATGAGCAGTTCTTC.

This sequence joins TRBV6-1 and TRBJ2-7; 9 bases match TRBD2. This CDR3 region has 13 residues. J gave up 5 bases and V 3 bases, and 2 bases lay outside the gene matches. The V gene's germline CDR1 is MNHNS and CDR2 SASEGT. Here the CDR3 DNA reads TGTGCCAGCAGTGAGGGGACTAGCAACGAGCAGTACTTC. Protein: CASSEGTSNEQYF.

The chain is built from TRBV15 and TRBJ2-1; 7 bases line up with TRBD1. The CDR3 is 19 residues long. The J segment lost 2 bases and the V segment lost 0 bases, leaving 13 bases of the junction unmatched. Germline assignment: CDR1 LNHNV and CDR2 YYDKDF (reference sequence). Here the CDR3 reads CATSRDPYIRQGPYNEQFF. Here the CDR3 DNA reads TGTGCCACCAGCAGAGATCCCTATATTAGACAGGGCCCCTACAATGAGCAGTTCTTC.

The table lists this clone with a count of one. The V call is TRBV3-1 (or the pseudogene TRBV3-2), the J call TRBJ2-1; 13 nucleotides agree with TRBD2. The trim removed 4 bases at V and 8 bases at J, leaving 5 bases unmatched. Germline V CDR1 and CDR2: LGHDT, YNNKEL (reference sequence). There are 15 residues in the CDR3. CDR3 in amino acids: CASSLLAGGPDEQFF. The CDR3 DNA reads as TGTGCCAGCAGCCTACTAGCGGGAGGGCCGGATGAGCAGTTCTTC.

The chain has TRBV11-2 and TRBJ2-7; tentative D call: TRBD1 (6 bases). CDR3 size: 15 residues. CDR1 is SGHAT, CDR2 FQNNGV, per germline. V lost 1 base and J lost 6, with 16 bases in between. CDR3 in DNA: TGTGCCAGCAGCTTAGTAAGGGGGACAACGGGCGAGCAGTACTTC. The encoded protein is CASSLVRGTTGEQYF.

The chain employs TRBV4-1 and TRBJ2-7; TRBD1 might be the D (6 bases). Germline assignment: CDR1 MGHRA and CDR2 YSYEKL. CDR3 length: 14 amino acids. The germline V and J ends were trimmed by 1 base and 1 base, with 8 bases remaining between them. CDR3 bases: TGCGCCAGCAGCCAAGGACAGGAGTCCTACGAGCAGTACTTC. Its protein product is CASSQGQESYEQYF.

This chain joins TRBV28 and TRBJ1-3; D uncertain. This CDR3 is built from 16 residues. Germline values: CDR1 MDHEN, CDR2 SYDVKM. V lost 1 base, J lost 0 bases, and 10 bases lay in between. DNA for the CDR3: TGTGCCAGCAGTTTATTTCGGTCTGACTCTGGAAACACCATATATTTT. Its protein product is CASSLFRSDSGNTIYF.

The V call is TRBV5-1, the J call TRBJ2-7; tentative D call: TRBD1 (6 bases). The CDR3 is 16 residues long. Germline CDR1 reads SGHRS; CDR2 reads YFSETQ. Trimming took 1 base from V and 2 from J, leaving 16 bases between them. The CDR3, as DNA: TGCGCCAGCAGCTTGCCCAGACAGGACCCTACCTACGAGCAGTACTTC. Residues: CASSLPRQDPTYEQYF.

V usage is TRBV30 and J usage is TRBJ2-1; D gene ambiguous. Germline values: CDR1 GTSNPN, CDR2 SVGIG (reference sequence). This CDR3 comprises 13 residues. Trimming stripped 0 bases from V and 3 bases from J, with 6 bases between. The CDR3 spells CAWSVASYNEQFF. The DNA of the CDR3 is TGTGCCTGGAGTGTAGCGAGCTACAATGAGCAGTTCTTC.

The chain links TRBV19 to TRBJ2-2; perhaps TRBD2 as D (6 bases). Looked up from germline, CDR1 is LNHDA and CDR2 is SQIVND (reference sequence). V lost 6 bases to trimming and J lost 2 bases, with 25 bases between them. The CDR3 is 19 residues long. In DNA form, the CDR3 reads TGTGCCAGTAGAAGGTGGGGTAGCGCAGCGGGTTCTAACACCGGGGAGCTGTTTTTT. It is translated as CASRRWGSAAGSNTGELFF.

The rearrangement links TRBV5-1 to TRBJ1-5; 8 bases fit TRBD1. J gave up 1 base and V 5 bases, and 5 bases lay outside the gene matches. The CDR3 has 15 amino acids. The germline V gene encodes CDR1 SGHRS and CDR2 YFSETQ. The CDR3 DNA follows: TGCGCCAGCAGATTAACAGGGGGAAGCAATCAGCCCCAGCATTTT. Translated, it gives CASRLTGGSNQPQHF.